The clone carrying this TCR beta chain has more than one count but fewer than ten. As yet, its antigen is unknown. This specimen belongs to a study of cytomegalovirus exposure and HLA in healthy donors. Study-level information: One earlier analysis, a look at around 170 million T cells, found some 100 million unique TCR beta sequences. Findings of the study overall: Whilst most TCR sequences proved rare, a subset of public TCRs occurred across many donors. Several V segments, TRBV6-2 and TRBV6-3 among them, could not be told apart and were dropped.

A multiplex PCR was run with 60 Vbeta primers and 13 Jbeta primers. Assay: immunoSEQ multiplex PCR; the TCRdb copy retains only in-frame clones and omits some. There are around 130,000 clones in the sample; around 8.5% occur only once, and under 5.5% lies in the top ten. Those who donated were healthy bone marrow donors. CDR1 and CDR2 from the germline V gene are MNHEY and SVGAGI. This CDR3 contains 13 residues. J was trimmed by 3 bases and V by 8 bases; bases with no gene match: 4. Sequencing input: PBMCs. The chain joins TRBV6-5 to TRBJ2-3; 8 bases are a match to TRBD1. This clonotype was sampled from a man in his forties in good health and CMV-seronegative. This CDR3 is CASFDRGTDTQYF. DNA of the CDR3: TGTGCCAGCTTCGACAGGGGAACAGATACGCAGTATTTT.